Presented here are 6 T cell receptor beta chains from one specimen sequenced in a study of OX40 agonist ivuxolimab in advanced cancers. Sequencing was performed with immunoSEQ multiplex PCR; in TCRdb, only in-frame clones are kept and a portion is missing. The sample holds approximately 16,000 clones; 70% to 80% are singletons and the top ten take about a third. Sample: CD4+ or CD8+ T cells sorted from blood, taken in a trial of the OX40 agonist ivuxolimab. Receptor source: an adult with an advanced solid tumor such as melanoma, head and neck, liver or kidney cancer.

This chain uses TRBV6-5 with TRBJ1-5; D possibly corresponds to TRBD1 (6 bases). The V and J ends lost 6 bases and 2 bases respectively, with 14 bases between them. Germline values: CDR1 MNHEY, CDR2 SVGAGI. The CDR3 covers 15 residues. DNA for the CDR3: TGTGCCAGCAGCTCAGGGGTAAGAGGCAATCAGCCCCAGCATTTT. Residues: CASSSGVRGNQPQHF.

This chain links TRBV28 with TRBJ2-2; D unresolved. From germline, CDR1 is MDHEN and CDR2 SYDVKM. Trimming left V 0 bases short and J 7 bases short, with 9 bases between. This CDR3 comprises 14 residues. The CDR3 protein is CASSLWVLGGELFF. As DNA, the CDR3 is TGTGCCAGCAGTTTATGGGTCCTAGGCGGGGAGCTGTTTTTT. Using reference TRBV28 and TRBJ2-2 for the parts outside the CDR3, the full variable domain is DVKVTQSSRYLVKRTGEKVFLECVQDMDHENMFWYRQDPGLGLRLIYFSYDVKMKEKGDIPEGYSVSREKKERFSLILESASTNQTSMYLCASSLWVLGGELFFGEGSRLTVL.

The V call is TRBV4-1, the J call TRBJ2-7; 8 positions match TRBD1. Germline CDR1 is MGHRA and CDR2 is YSYEKL. The CDR3 is made up of 15 amino acids. With V trimmed by 3 bases and J by 6 bases, 10 bases remained unmatched. The CDR3 loop is CASSHPTDRGGEQYF. The CDR3 DNA reads as TGCGCCAGCAGCCACCCGACCGACAGGGGAGGCGAGCAGTACTTC.

J is TRBJ1-5 and V is TRBV5-5; no definite D call. V shed 3 bases and J shed 0 bases, with 4 bases lying between them. The V gene's germline CDR1 is SGHKS and CDR2 YYEKEE (reference sequence). CDR3 length: 13 amino acids. CDR3 residues: CASSSLSNQPQHF. The CDR3 DNA reads as TGTGCCAGCAGCTCACTTAGCAATCAGCCCCAGCATTTT.

This chain uses TRBV15 with TRBJ2-7, with a tentative D call TRBD2 (6 bases). V was cut by 0 bases and J by 3 bases, with 12 bases left in between. This CDR3 contains 15 residues. The germline V gene encodes CDR1 LNHNV and CDR2 YYDKDF (reference sequence). CDR3 sequence (DNA): TGTGCCACCAGCAGAGATAAAGGACTAATCTACGAGCAGTACTTC. Its translation: CATSRDKGLIYEQYF. Looking up the rest from reference TRBV15 and TRBJ2-7 gives the full variable domain: DAMVIQNPRYQVTQFGKPVTLSCSQTLNHNVMYWYQQKSSQAPKLLFHYYDKDFNNEADTPDNFQSRRPNTSFCFLDIRSPGLGDTAMYLCATSRDKGLIYEQYFGPGTRLTVT.

The rearrangement joins TRBV27 to TRBJ2-1; tentative D call: TRBD2 (6 bases). The CDR3 runs 16 residues. Trimming cost V 2 bases and J 2 bases, with 13 bases left between them. The germline CDR1 and CDR2 sequences are MNHEY and SMNVEV (reference sequence). The CDR3: CASSLEGLGTYNEQFF. CDR3 DNA sequence: TGTGCCAGCAGTTTAGAGGGACTGGGCACCTACAATGAGCAGTTCTTC.